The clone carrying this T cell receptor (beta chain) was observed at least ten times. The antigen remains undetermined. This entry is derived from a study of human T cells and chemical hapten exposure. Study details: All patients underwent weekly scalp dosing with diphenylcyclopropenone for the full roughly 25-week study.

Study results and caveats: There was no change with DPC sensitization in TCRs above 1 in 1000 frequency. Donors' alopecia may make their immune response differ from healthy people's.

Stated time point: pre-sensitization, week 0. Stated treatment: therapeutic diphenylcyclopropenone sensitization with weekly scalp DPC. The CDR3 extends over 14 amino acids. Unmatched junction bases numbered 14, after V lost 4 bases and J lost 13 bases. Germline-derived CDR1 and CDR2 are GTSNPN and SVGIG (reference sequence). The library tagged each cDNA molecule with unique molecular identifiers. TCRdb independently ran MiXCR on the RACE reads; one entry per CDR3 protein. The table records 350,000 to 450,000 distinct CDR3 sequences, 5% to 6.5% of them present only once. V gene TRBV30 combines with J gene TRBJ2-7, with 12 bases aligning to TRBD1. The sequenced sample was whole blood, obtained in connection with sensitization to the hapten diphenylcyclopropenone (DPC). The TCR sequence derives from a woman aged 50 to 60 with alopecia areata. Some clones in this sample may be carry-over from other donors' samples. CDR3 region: CAWTRGEGDRGPYF. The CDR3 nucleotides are TGTGCCTGGACCCGGGGGGAGGGGGACAGGGGGCCCTACTTC.